Listed below are T cell receptor beta chains from one sample, sequenced in a study of radiotherapy plus CTLA-4 blockade in lung cancer. Libraries were prepared by immunoSEQ multiplex PCR; TCRdb keeps only in-frame clonotypes and omits some of them. Found here are 30,000 to 45,000 clones, over 60% of them singletons; the top ten hold 11%. Here the sequenced sample was peripheral blood, taken from a patient treated with radiotherapy plus ipilimumab. These receptors were collected from a human donor with non-small cell lung cancer who had stable disease on radiotherapy plus ipilimumab. Each CDR3 is given without its conserved first and last residue.

v_gene: TRBV9; CDR3aa: ASSVGTGSGYT
v_gene: TRBV5-8; CDR3aa: ASSLSGGNQPQH
v_gene: TRBV19; CDR3aa: ASSPSGETQY
v_gene: TRBV2; CDR3aa: ASSPRTPRRTDTQY
v_gene: TRBV5-6; CDR3aa: ASSLDRGRGGYT
v_gene: TRBV6-1; CDR3aa: ASSDTPAAF
v_gene: TRBV7-2; CDR3aa: ASSHLSGGRQETQY
v_gene: TRBV19; CDR3aa: ASGDRGDREQY
v_gene: TRBV29-1; CDR3aa: SVVSGTDSDTQY
v_gene: TRBV5-4; CDR3aa: ASSFGGSQETQY
v_gene: TRBV5-5; CDR3aa: ASSLSDRSNEKLF
v_gene: TRBV2; CDR3aa: ASRDRSNTGELF
v_gene: TRBV2; CDR3aa: ATTGQGTNNEQF
v_gene: TRBV19; CDR3aa: ASSIGTSGGAVDTQY
v_gene: TRBV9; CDR3aa: ASSVARHSMNTEAF
v_gene: TRBV5-1; CDR3aa: ASSGGVKNIQY
v_gene: TRBV19; CDR3aa: ASTEQQGINYGYT
v_gene: TRBV29-1; CDR3aa: SVTITGTGELF
v_gene: TRBV6-1; CDR3aa: ASSELTGPTEAF
v_gene: TRBV2; CDR3aa: ASSDLAGHIYEQY
v_gene: TRBV5-1; CDR3aa: ASSLERGNYQETQY
v_gene: TRBV5-5; CDR3aa: ASSFRERDPQYTEQF
v_gene: TRBV2; CDR3aa: ASRVPGRTEAF
v_gene: TRBV19; CDR3aa: ASSINGMRAQY
v_gene: TRBV7-2; CDR3aa: ASSLGQGRYEQY
v_gene: TRBV5-4; CDR3aa: ASSLDRGSYEQY
v_gene: TRBV5-1; CDR3aa: ASSLDKGQGQRGEQF
v_gene: TRBV6-6; CDR3aa: ASRSGSTDTQY
v_gene: TRBV4-2; CDR3aa: ASSQDMGDSYSPLH
v_gene: TRBV10-3; CDR3aa: AISGRGWTEAF
v_gene: TRBV5-4; CDR3aa: ASRGQGLNTEAF
v_gene: TRBV2; CDR3aa: ASSADRLAKNIQY
v_gene: TRBV19; CDR3aa: ASSRDRTYGYT
v_gene: TRBV6-5; CDR3aa: ASSYQAYGGYEQF
v_gene: TRBV7-3; CDR3aa: ASSLNGGGAFEQY
v_gene: TRBV18; CDR3aa: ASSPDGHSGFNEKLF
v_gene: TRBV4-1; CDR3aa: ASSPTPGGSYEQY
v_gene: TRBV19; CDR3aa: ASTATATNEKLF
v_gene: TRBV5-1; CDR3aa: ASSLDPGRPYEQY
v_gene: TRBV12-5; CDR3aa: ASGLVPDGLVLGETQY
v_gene: TRBV29-1; CDR3aa: SVDKGEGKT
v_gene: TRBV19; CDR3aa: VTGVDQPQH
v_gene: TRBV5-6; CDR3aa: ASSLLQTGRGGEQY
v_gene: TRBV5-4; CDR3aa: ASSLSGQSNEKLF
v_gene: TRBV5-6; CDR3aa: ASSPSSSSYNEQF